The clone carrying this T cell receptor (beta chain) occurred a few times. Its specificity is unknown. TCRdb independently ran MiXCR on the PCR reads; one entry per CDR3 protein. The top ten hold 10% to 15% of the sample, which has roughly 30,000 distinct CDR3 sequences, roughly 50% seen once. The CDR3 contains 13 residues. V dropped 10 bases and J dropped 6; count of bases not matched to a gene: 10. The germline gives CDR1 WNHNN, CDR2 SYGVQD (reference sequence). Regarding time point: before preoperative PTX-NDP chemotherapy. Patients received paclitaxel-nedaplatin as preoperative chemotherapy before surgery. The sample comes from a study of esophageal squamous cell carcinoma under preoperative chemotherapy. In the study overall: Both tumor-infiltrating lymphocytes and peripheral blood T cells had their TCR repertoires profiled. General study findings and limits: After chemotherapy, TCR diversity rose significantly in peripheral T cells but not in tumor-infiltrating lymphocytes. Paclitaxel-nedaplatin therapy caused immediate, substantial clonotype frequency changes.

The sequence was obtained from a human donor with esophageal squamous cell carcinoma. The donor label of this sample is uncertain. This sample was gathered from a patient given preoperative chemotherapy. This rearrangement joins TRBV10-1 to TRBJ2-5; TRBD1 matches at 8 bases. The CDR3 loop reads CATSTGAGKTQYF. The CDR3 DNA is TGCGCCACCTCGACAGGGGCGGGAAAGACCCAGTACTTC.